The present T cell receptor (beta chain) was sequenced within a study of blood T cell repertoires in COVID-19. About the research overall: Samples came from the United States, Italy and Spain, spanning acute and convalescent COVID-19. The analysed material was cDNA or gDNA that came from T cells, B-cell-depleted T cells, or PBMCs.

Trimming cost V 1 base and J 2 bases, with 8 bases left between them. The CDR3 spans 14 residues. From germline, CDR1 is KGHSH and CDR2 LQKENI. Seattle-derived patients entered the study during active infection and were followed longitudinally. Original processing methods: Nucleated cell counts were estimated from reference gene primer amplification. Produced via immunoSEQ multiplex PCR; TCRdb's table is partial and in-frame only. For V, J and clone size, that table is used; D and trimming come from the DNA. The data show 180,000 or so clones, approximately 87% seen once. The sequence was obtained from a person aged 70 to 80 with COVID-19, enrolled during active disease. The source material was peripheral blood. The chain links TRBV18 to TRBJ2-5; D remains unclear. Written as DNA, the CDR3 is TGTGCCAGCTCACCACTGCAGACACAAGAGACCCAGTACTTC. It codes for CASSPLQTQETQYF.